This entry describes one TCR beta chain. What it binds is unknown. The CDR3 is 12 residues long. V gave up 2 bases and J gave up 14 bases, with 14 bases separating them. Germline V gene lookup returns CDR1 MNHEY and CDR2 SMNVEV (reference sequence). Clones were read by immunoSEQ multiplex PCR, and TCRdb kept only the in-frame ones, dropping some. This sample has around 300,000 clones, with roughly 90% found just once. The entry originates in a study of cytomegalovirus exposure and HLA in healthy donors. Separate from the approximately 670-subject first cohort was the approximately 130-subject validation cohort, to which the donors belonged. Study-level findings and limits: Generally TCR sequences proved uncommon, though certain public TCRs appeared in numerous donors. Cytomegalovirus status, reportedly, was diagnosed with high specificity and sensitivity by the classifier.

The source material was PBMCs. The chain has TRBV27 and TRBJ2-3; D remains unclear. The TCR sequence derives from a woman aged 30 to 39 in good health and CMV-seropositive. CDR3 sequence reads: CASSLPPSGLYF. CDR3 DNA: TGTGCCAGCAGTTTACCCCCTTCAGGTCTGTATTTT.